Presented here are 13 T cell receptor beta chains from one specimen sequenced in a study of shared clonotypes between healthy human individuals. Here immunoSEQ multiplex PCR was the method, and the copy in TCRdb shows in-frame clones only, minus some. The sample has under 750,000 clones, 72% seen once. Source material: memory CD4+ T cells sorted from blood. Subset in this sample: CD45RA-negative fraction. These TCRs come from a woman aged 25 to 39 in good health.

V and J are TRBV30 and TRBJ1-3; D gene uncertain. Trimming took 0 bases from V and 0 from J, leaving 12 bases between them. CDR1 and CDR2 from the germline V gene are GTSNPN and SVGIG (reference sequence). The CDR3 is made up of 16 amino acids. CDR3: CAWSVGGQSSGNTIYF. CDR3 DNA: TGTGCCTGGAGTGTGGGCGGTCAGTCCTCTGGAAACACCATATATTTT.

The chain carries TRBV2 and TRBJ2-7; 14 bases align to TRBD2. V lost 6 bases and J lost 6; bases outside the gene matches: 4. The CDR3 is 14 residues long. Germline V CDR1 and CDR2: SNHLY, FYNNEI. As DNA, the CDR3 is TGTGCCAGCAGGGGACTAGCGGGAGCCTCCGAGCAGTACTTC. It yields the protein CASRGLAGASEQYF.

This clone was seen more than once but under ten times. The gene calls are TRBV25-1 and TRBJ2-6; possibly TRBD1 for D (6 bases). The CDR3 covers 17 residues. Germline V lookup: CDR1 MGHDK, CDR2 SYGVNS. V shed 5 bases and J shed 0 bases, with 14 bases lying between them. The CDR3 spells CASSNRDARSGANVLTF. As DNA, the CDR3 is TGTGCCAGCAGTAACAGGGACGCGCGCTCTGGGGCCAACGTCCTGACTTTC. The full variable domain, rest sourced from reference TRBV25-1 and TRBJ2-6, is EADIYQTPRYLVIGTGKKITLECSQTMGHDKMYWYQQDPGMELHLIHYSYGVNSTEKGDLSSESTVSRIRTEHFPLTLESARPSHTSQYLCASSNRDARSGANVLTFGAGSRLTVL.

The rearrangement uses TRBV7-2 and TRBJ2-3; D is possibly TRBD1 (6 bases). The CDR3 covers 14 residues. Looked up from germline, CDR1 is SGHTA and CDR2 is FQGNSA. Trimming shortened V by 3 bases and J by 5 bases, and 12 bases separated the two germline ends. The CDR3 reads CASSFGLGGDTQYF. In nucleotides, the CDR3 is TGTGCCAGCAGCTTCGGCTTAGGGGGAGATACGCAGTATTTT.

The chain is built from TRBV10-3 and TRBJ2-2, with TRBD2 matching over 10 bases. The germline V gene has CDR1 ENHRY and CDR2 SYGVKD. Trimming took 6 bases from V and 5 from J; bases not matched to a gene: 6. The CDR3 is 15 amino acids. Here the CDR3 reads CAISITSGMTGELFF. CDR3 nucleotides: TGTGCCATCAGCATAACTAGCGGGATGACCGGGGAGCTGTTTTTT.

This clone was seen a few times. V usage is TRBV11-3 and J usage is TRBJ2-7, with a possible D match to TRBD1 (5 bases). With 5 bases removed from V and 1 base from J, the gap between germline ends came to 9 bases. Germline V gives CDR1 SGHNT, CDR2 YENEEA. The CDR3 extends over 13 amino acids. The CDR3 DNA reads TGTGCCAGCAGCAGGACACCATCCTACGAGCAGTACTTC. As protein: CASSRTPSYEQYF.

The rearrangement joins TRBV23-1 to TRBJ2-7; the match to TRBD1 covers 11 bases. TRBV23-1 is filed as an ORF, its function uncertain. This CDR3 contains 15 residues. Trimming removed 2 bases from V and 7 bases from J; junction bases left unmatched: 7. The CDR3 loop reads CASSQPGQGDREQYF. For the CDR3, the DNA is TGCGCCAGCAGTCAACCGGGACAGGGGGATCGGGAGCAGTACTTC.

The chain couples TRBV5-1 to TRBJ2-5; 14 bases agree with TRBD2. Germline V gives CDR1 SGHRS, CDR2 YFSETQ. V was pared by 0 bases and J by 4 bases, with 8 bases of the junction left unmatched. The CDR3 contains 18 residues. The CDR3 nucleotides read TGCGCCAGCAGCTTGGGGACTAGCGGGAGGCACCGGAGAGAGACCCAGTACTTC. Residues: CASSLGTSGRHRRETQYF.

The chain is built from TRBV27 and TRBJ2-1, with TRBD2 matching 7 bases. This CDR3 comprises 14 residues. Trimming removed 7 bases from V and 0 bases from J; junction bases left unmatched: 3. CDR1 and CDR2 (germline): MNHEY, SMNVEV (reference sequence). The CDR3 DNA reads TGTGCCAGCAAAGGGACTAACTCCTACAATGAGCAGTTCTTC. This gives the protein CASKGTNSYNEQFF.

V and J are TRBV4-2 and TRBJ2-6; D gene unclear. CDR1 is LGHNA, CDR2 YNFKEQ, per germline. The ends were cut back, 0 bases at V and 0 bases at J, with 12 bases in the middle. This CDR3 region has 18 residues. The CDR3 sequence is CASSQEGVNPSGANVLTF. The CDR3, as DNA: TGTGCCAGCAGCCAAGAAGGAGTTAACCCCTCTGGGGCCAACGTCCTGACTTTC.

The chain recombines TRBV6-1 with TRBJ1-5, with 9 bases that match TRBD1. Germline trimming cut 6 bases from V and 6 bases from J; bases unmatched to any gene: 9. The CDR3 totals 15 residues. The germline V gene encodes CDR1 MNHNS and CDR2 SASEGT. The CDR3 loop reads CASRPKTGGSQPQHF. The CDR3 region has the DNA TGTGCCAGCAGACCTAAGACAGGGGGAAGTCAGCCCCAGCATTTT.

The chain combines TRBV11-3 with TRBJ2-2; possible D gene TRBD1, 6 bases. The germline V gene encodes CDR1 SGHNT and CDR2 YENEEA. Trimming took 5 bases from V and 6 from J, leaving 16 bases between them. The length of the CDR3 is 15 residues. For the CDR3, the DNA is TGTGCCAGCAGCAACGACAGGACCGTCGCCGGGGAGCTGTTTTTT. It is translated as CASSNDRTVAGELFF.

The chain carries TRBV5-1 and TRBJ2-1; D might be TRBD2 (5 bases). The CDR3 consists of 17 residues. Germline values: CDR1 SGHRS, CDR2 YFSETQ. The ends were cut back, 0 bases at V and 0 bases at J, with 13 bases in the middle. CDR3 protein: CASSLGLDSSSYNEQFF. CDR3 nucleotides: TGCGCCAGCAGCTTGGGCCTGGACTCGAGCTCCTACAATGAGCAGTTCTTC. Variable domain in full (rest from reference TRBV5-1 and TRBJ2-1): KAGVTQTPRYLIKTRGQQVTLSCSPISGHRSVSWYQQTPGQGLQFLFEYFSETQRNKGNFPGRFSGRQFSNSRSEMNVSTLELGDSALYLCASSLGLDSSSYNEQFFGPGTRLTVL.